This T cell receptor beta chain stems from a study of blood T cell repertoires in COVID-19. Original data processing: Reference gene primer amplification yielded estimated nucleated cell counts. Libraries were prepared by immunoSEQ multiplex PCR; TCRdb keeps only in-frame clonotypes and omits some of them. V, J and clone size are those of that table, while D and trimming were read from the DNA. The data contain 140,000 to 150,000 clones, around four fifths of them singletons. Per germline, CDR1 SGHRS and CDR2 YFSETQ. Germline trimming cut 4 bases from V and 0 bases from J; bases unmatched to any gene: 3. The CDR3 has 14 residues.

The V gene is TRBV5-1, the J gene TRBJ1-2; the match to TRBD1 covers 7 bases. The clonotype comes from a woman aged 35 to 49 with active or convalescent COVID-19. The sequencing input was peripheral blood. In DNA, the CDR3 is TGCGCCAGCAGCGGGGACAGCACTAACTATGGCTACACCTTC. Translated, it gives CASSGDSTNYGYTF.